These T cell receptor beta chains were read from a single sample in a study of regulatory T cells in long-lasting Graves disease. TCRdb fed the multiplex PCR reads into MiXCR, producing one record per CDR3 protein. This sample has hundreds of thousands of distinct CDR3 sequences, with 15% to 20% found just once. This sample was shared with a second study, whose subject was T cells in Graves' hyperthyroidism and ophthalmopathy.

Sequenced material: peripheral blood mononuclear cells (PBMCs), taken at new diagnosis, from a patient treated with antithyroid drugs. Receptors were obtained from a man aged 35-49 years with Graves disease. CDR3s include the opening cysteine and the closing phenylalanine or tryptophan. Each record gives: V gene, J gene, clone size, D gene, CDR3 protein, CDR3 DNA. D genes are given only for firm matches. Some rows have no size entry. The others give once, few or many, or a class for an expanded clone.

TRBV24-1	TRBJ1-2	few	.	CATSVRDGANYGYTF	TGTGCCACCAGTGTCCGAGACGGAGCTAACTATGGCTACACCTTC
TRBV7-9	TRBJ2-1	.	TRBD2	CASSSRKAGGPYNEQFF	TGTGCCAGCAGCTCCAGAAAAGCGGGAGGGCCTTACAATGAGCAGTTCTTC
TRBV5-8	TRBJ2-1	.	TRBD1	CASSLSEGAAERFF	TGTGCCAGCAGCTTGAGCGAGGGGGCGGCCGAGCGGTTCTTC
TRBV6-1	TRBJ2-7	many	.	CASRQDGIIVYEQYF	TGTGCCAGCAGACAGGACGGTATAATCGTCTACGAGCAGTACTTC
TRBV2	TRBJ1-1	many	.	CASSEGALAEAFF	TGTGCCAGCAGTGAGGGGGCGCTCGCTGAAGCTTTCTTT
TRBV5-1	TRBJ2-5	many	TRBD2	CASSLAIAGDQQETQYF	TGCGCCAGCAGCTTGGCCATCGCGGGGGACCAACAAGAGACCCAGTACTTC
TRBV5-4	TRBJ1-1	many	.	CASSFSAVNTEAFF	TGTGCCAGCAGCTTCTCTGCGGTGAACACTGAAGCTTTCTTT
TRBV9	TRBJ2-2	many	TRBD2	CASRAGLSVYTGELFF	TGTGCCAGCAGAGCGGGACTGTCAGTCTACACCGGGGAGCTGTTTTTT
TRBV28	TRBJ2-5	many	.	CASSLGSIETQYF	TGTGCCAGCAGTTTGGGATCTATCGAGACCCAGTACTTC
TRBV18	TRBJ1-5	many	.	CASSPGGTNQPQHF	TGTGCCAGCTCCCCCGGGGGTACCAATCAGCCCCAGCATTTT
TRBV4-1	TRBJ1-4	.	TRBD1	CASSQPDRPEKLFF	TGCGCCAGCAGCCAACCGGACAGGCCTGAAAAACTGTTTTTT
TRBV6-2/TRBV6-3	TRBJ2-7	many	.	CASSPRVAQYF	TGTGCCAGCAGTCCCAGGGTTGCGCAGTACTTC
TRBV28	TRBJ1-1	many	.	CASSPVRAGTEAFF	TGTGCCAGCAGCCCCGTAAGGGCTGGGACTGAAGCTTTCTTT
TRBV12-3/TRBV12-4	TRBJ2-7	few	.	CASSFGQRSYEQYF	TGTGCCAGCAGTTTCGGACAGAGGTCGTACGAGCAGTACTTC
TRBV4-1	TRBJ2-5	.	.	CASSPLWGRGPGETQYF	TGCGCCAGCAGCCCGCTCTGGGGGCGGGGGCCCGGGGAGACCCAGTACTTC
TRBV27	TRBJ2-5	many	TRBD2	CASSSRTSGGAPRETQYF	TGTGCCAGCAGTTCCCGGACTAGCGGGGGGGCCCCGAGGGAGACCCAGTACTTC
TRBV7-3	TRBJ2-2	few	.	CASSLSPTGTLNTGELFF	TGTGCCAGCAGCTTAAGCCCCACAGGGACCCTGAACACCGGGGAGCTGTTTTTT
TRBV2	TRBJ1-1	.	TRBD1	CASSRTGNMNTEAFF	TGTGCCAGCAGCCGGACAGGCAACATGAACACTGAAGCTTTCTTT
TRBV9	TRBJ2-1	many	TRBD2	CASSVAGGGYNEQFF	TGTGCCAGCAGCGTAGCGGGGGGAGGGTACAATGAGCAGTTCTTC
TRBV20-1	TRBJ1-3	many	.	CSAREAVSGNTIYF	TGCAGTGCTAGAGAGGCCGTCTCTGGAAACACCATATATTTT
TRBV2	TRBJ1-1	many	.	CATQQGRLEAFF	TGTGCCACTCAGCAGGGGCGGTTGGAAGCTTTCTTT
TRBV5-1	TRBJ2-7	.	TRBD1	CASSLAAYAGTEERWRSGGQYF	TGCGCCAGCAGCTTGGCCGCTTATGCTGGGACAGAGGAGAGGTGGCGCAGCGGTGGGCAGTACTTC
TRBV11-3	TRBJ2-1	many	.	CASSPQGFGNEQFF	TGTGCCAGCAGCCCCCAGGGATTCGGCAATGAGCAGTTCTTC
TRBV20-1	TRBJ2-3	.	.	CSARDLRGPDTQYF	TGCAGTGCTAGAGATCTTCGGGGGCCAGATACGCAGTATTTT
TRBV27	TRBJ2-1	many	.	CASSARPRDEQFF	TGTGCCAGCAGTGCGCGCCCAAGGGATGAGCAGTTCTTC
TRBV9	TRBJ2-2	few	.	CASSPRGTNTGELFF	TGTGCCAGCAGCCCCCGGGGGACGAACACCGGGGAGCTGTTTTTT
TRBV6-1	TRBJ2-3	.	.	CASSEASGGGGGTDTQYF	TGTGCCAGCAGTGAAGCCAGCGGTGGGGGGGGCGGAACAGATACGCAGTATTTT
TRBV30	TRBJ2-3	many	TRBD2	CAWSPGGLAGGLVTDTQYF	TGTGCCTGGAGCCCAGGTGGGCTAGCGGGGGGGCTAGTCACAGATACGCAGTATTTT
TRBV2	TRBJ1-5	many	.	CASSDGSLSNQPQHF	TGTGCCAGCAGTGACGGCAGCCTTAGCAATCAGCCCCAGCATTTT
TRBV2	TRBJ1-6	many	.	CASKYSNSPLHF	TGTGCCAGCAAGTACAGTAATTCACCCCTCCACTTT
TRBV18	TRBJ2-2	.	TRBD1	CARSPIGQGVTGELFF	TGTGCCCGCTCACCGATCGGACAGGGAGTCACCGGGGAGCTGTTTTTT
TRBV11-3	TRBJ2-5	many	.	CASSLDGGRETQYF	TGTGCCAGCAGCTTAGACGGGGGTCGGGAGACCCAGTACTTC
TRBV11-3	TRBJ2-5	.	.	CASSVREQETQYF	TGTGCCAGCAGCGTCCGGGAACAAGAGACCCAGTACTTC
TRBV7-2	TRBJ2-7	.	TRBD2	CASSPIYGRGFRSYEQYF	TGTGCCAGCAGTCCTATCTATGGGCGGGGGTTTAGGTCCTACGAGCAGTACTTC
TRBV4-1	TRBJ1-1	.	TRBD1	CASSQPGQGASPAFF	TGCGCCAGCAGCCAACCGGGACAGGGGGCCTCCCCTGCTTTCTTT
TRBV7-3	TRBJ2-2	once	.	CASKFSPNTGELFF	TGTGCCAGCAAGTTTTCTCCTAACACCGGGGAGCTGTTTTTT
TRBV19	TRBJ1-5	.	.	CASYREGSNQPQHF	TGTGCCAGCTACAGGGAGGGAAGCAATCAGCCCCAGCATTTT
TRBV9	TRBJ2-3	.	TRBD2	CASSVVGGGSTDTQYF	TGTGCCAGCAGCGTAGTGGGCGGGGGGAGCACAGATACGCAGTATTTT
TRBV20-1	TRBJ2-7	many	TRBD2	CSASGGVASYEQYF	TGCAGTGCGTCGGGGGGGGTTGCCTCCTACGAGCAGTACTTC
TRBV12-3/TRBV12-4	TRBJ1-1	.	.	CASRYYTGYEAFF	TGTGCCAGCCGTTATTACACCGGTTATGAAGCTTTCTTT
TRBV9	TRBJ2-1	few	.	CASSVSALWAGDNEQFF	TGTGCCAGCAGCGTTTCAGCTTTGTGGGCCGGGGACAATGAGCAGTTCTTC
TRBV28	TRBJ2-3	many	.	CASSLPRDTQYF	TGTGCCAGCAGTTTACCCCGGGATACGCAGTATTTT
TRBV2	TRBJ2-1	.	TRBD2	CASSVDGGGSSYNEQFF	TGTGCCAGCAGTGTAGACGGGGGGGGTAGCTCCTACAATGAGCAGTTCTTC
TRBV5-6	TRBJ1-2	few	TRBD1	CASSIRDREFGYTF	TGTGCCAGCAGCATCCGGGACAGGGAATTCGGCTACACCTTC
TRBV20-1	TRBJ2-5	few	.	CSASRRASHPQETQYF	TGCAGTGCTAGCCGGCGTGCTTCACACCCACAAGAGACCCAGTACTTC
TRBV29-1	TRBJ2-7	many	TRBD1	CSVWTGHSYEQYF	TGCAGCGTCTGGACAGGTCATTCCTACGAGCAGTACTTC
TRBV7-3	TRBJ2-3	many	TRBD2	CASSRVSGGPGDTQYF	TGTGCCAGCAGCAGGGTTAGCGGGGGGCCGGGAGATACGCAGTATTTT
TRBV9	TRBJ1-5	many	.	CASSVELRDDSNQPQHF	TGTGCCAGCAGCGTAGAGCTGAGGGACGATAGCAATCAGCCCCAGCATTTT
TRBV12-3/TRBV12-4	TRBJ2-3	many	TRBD1	CASSQSGTGVTDTQYF	TGTGCCAGCAGCCAATCCGGGACAGGGGTGACAGATACGCAGTATTTT
TRBV20-1	TRBJ2-7	.	.	CSARDLSGVEQYF	TGCAGTGCTAGAGATCTATCCGGGGTCGAGCAGTACTTC
TRBV4-1	TRBJ1-1	.	.	CASSLRTDVGTEAFF	TGCGCCAGCAGCCTTCGGACGGATGTGGGCACTGAAGCTTTCTTT
TRBV28	TRBJ2-7	.	.	CASSQNGRSYEQYF	TGTGCCAGCAGTCAAAATGGGAGGAGCTACGAGCAGTACTTC
TRBV7-2	TRBJ2-1	.	TRBD2	CASSSGRLAGSNEQFF	TGTGCCAGCAGCTCAGGGCGACTAGCGGGAAGCAATGAGCAGTTCTTC
TRBV18	TRBJ1-6	many	.	CASSPESSYNSPLHF	TGTGCCAGCTCACCTGAGAGTTCCTATAATTCACCCCTCCACTTT
TRBV5-1	TRBJ2-6	many	.	CASKGSVGGANVLTF	TGCGCCAGCAAGGGATCGGTGGGAGGGGCCAACGTCCTGACTTTC
TRBV9	TRBJ2-5	.	TRBD2	CASSTSGVYQETQYF	TGTGCCAGCAGCACTAGCGGGGTGTACCAAGAGACCCAGTACTTC
TRBV7-2	TRBJ2-3	.	TRBD2	CASSLYVLAESTDTQYF	TGTGCCAGCAGCTTATACGTGCTAGCGGAAAGCACAGATACGCAGTATTTT